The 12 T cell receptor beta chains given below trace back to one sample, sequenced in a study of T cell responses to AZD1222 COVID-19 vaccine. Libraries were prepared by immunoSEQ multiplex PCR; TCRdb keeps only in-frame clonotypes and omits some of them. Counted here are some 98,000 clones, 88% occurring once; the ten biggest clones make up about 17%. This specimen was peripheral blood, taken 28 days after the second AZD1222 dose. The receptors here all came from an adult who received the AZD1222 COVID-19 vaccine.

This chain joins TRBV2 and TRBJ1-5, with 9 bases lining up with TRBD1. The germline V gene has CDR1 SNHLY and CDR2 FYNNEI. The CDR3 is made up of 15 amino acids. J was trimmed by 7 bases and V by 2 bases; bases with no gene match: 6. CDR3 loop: CASSERDRDRQPQHF. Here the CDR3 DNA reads TGTGCCAGCAGTGAAAGGGACAGGGATAGGCAGCCCCAGCATTTT.

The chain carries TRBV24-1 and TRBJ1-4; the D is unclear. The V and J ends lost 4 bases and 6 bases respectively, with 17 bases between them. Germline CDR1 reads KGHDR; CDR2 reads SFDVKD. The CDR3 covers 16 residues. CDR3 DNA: TGTGCCACCAGTGACCCCGGGCCAGGAGGCGATGAAAAACTGTTTTTT. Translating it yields CATSDPGPGGDEKLFF.

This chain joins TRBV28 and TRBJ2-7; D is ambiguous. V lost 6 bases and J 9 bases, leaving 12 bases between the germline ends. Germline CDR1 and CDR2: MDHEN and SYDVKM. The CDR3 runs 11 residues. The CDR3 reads CASSPRFGQYF. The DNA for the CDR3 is TGTGCCAGCAGCCCCCGGTTCGGGCAGTACTTC. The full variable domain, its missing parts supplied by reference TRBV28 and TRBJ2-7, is DVKVTQSSRYLVKRTGEKVFLECVQDMDHENMFWYRQDPGLGLRLIYFSYDVKMKEKGDIPEGYSVSREKKERFSLILESASTNQTSMYLCASSPRFGQYFGPGTRLTVT.

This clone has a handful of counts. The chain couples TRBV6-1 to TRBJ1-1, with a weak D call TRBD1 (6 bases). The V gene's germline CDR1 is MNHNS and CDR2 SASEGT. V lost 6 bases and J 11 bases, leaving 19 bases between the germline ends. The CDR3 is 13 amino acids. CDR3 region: CASSWDTPRDAFF. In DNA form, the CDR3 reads TGTGCCAGCAGCTGGGACACCCCCCGTGATGCTTTCTTT.

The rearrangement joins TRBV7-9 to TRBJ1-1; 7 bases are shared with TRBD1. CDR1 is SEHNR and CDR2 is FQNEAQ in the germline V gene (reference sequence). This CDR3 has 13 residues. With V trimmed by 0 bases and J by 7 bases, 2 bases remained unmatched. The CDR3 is CASSLARGVEAFF. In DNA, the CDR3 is TGTGCCAGCAGCTTAGCCAGGGGGGTTGAAGCTTTCTTT.

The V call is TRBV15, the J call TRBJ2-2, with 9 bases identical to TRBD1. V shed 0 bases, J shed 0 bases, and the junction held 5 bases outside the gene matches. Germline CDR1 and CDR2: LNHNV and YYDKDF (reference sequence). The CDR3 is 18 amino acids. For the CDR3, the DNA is TGTGCCACCAGCAGAGATCTGGGACAGGGAACGAACACCGGGGAGCTGTTTTTT. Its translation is CATSRDLGQGTNTGELFF.

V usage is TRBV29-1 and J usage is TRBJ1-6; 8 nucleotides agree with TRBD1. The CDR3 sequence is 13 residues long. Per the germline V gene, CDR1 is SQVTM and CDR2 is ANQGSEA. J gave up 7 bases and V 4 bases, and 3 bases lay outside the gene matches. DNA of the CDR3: TGCAGCGTTGGACAGGGGATCAATTCACCCCTCCACTTT. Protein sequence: CSVGQGINSPLHF.

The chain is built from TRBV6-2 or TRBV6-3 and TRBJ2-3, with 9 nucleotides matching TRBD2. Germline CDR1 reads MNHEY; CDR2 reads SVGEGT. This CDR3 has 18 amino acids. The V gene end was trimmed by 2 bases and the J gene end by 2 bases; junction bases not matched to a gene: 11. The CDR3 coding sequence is TGTGCCAGCAGTTACACCCGGAGAGCGGGAGGACTCACAGATACGCAGTATTTT. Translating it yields CASSYTRRAGGLTDTQYF.

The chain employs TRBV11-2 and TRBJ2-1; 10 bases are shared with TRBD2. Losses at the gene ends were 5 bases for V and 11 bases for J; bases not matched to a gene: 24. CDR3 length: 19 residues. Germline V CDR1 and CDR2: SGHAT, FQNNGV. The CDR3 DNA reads TGTGCCAGCAGCCCGATCCTACTAGCGGGATTATCAGGGGAAAGTCAGCAGTTCTTC. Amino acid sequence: CASSPILLAGLSGESQQFF.

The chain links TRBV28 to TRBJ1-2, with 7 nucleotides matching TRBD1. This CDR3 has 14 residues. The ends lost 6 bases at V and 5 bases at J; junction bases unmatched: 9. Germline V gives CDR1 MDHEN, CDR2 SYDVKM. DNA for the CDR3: TGTGCCAGCAGACGATTCGACAGGGTATATGGCTACACCTTC. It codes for CASRRFDRVYGYTF.

In nucleotides, the CDR3 is TGTGCCACCAGCCCGAGGAGCGGGATGAGGGAAGAGACCCAGTACTTC. Translated, it gives CATSPRSGMREETQYF. The gene calls are TRBV15 and TRBJ2-5, with 7 bases identical to TRBD2. Germline CDR1 LNHNV, CDR2 YYDKDF (reference sequence). V shed 5 bases and J 3 bases; nucleotides not matched to a gene: 12. This CDR3 is built from 16 residues.

CDR3 DNA sequence: TGTGCCAGCAGTTCGGCGGGATATGCAGATACGCAGTATTTT. Translation: CASSSAGYADTQYF. This chain connects TRBV28 to TRBJ2-3, with D possibly matching TRBD2 (6 bases). The germline CDR1 and CDR2 sequences are MDHEN and SYDVKM. The CDR3 runs to 14 residues. Trimming removed 4 bases from V and 4 bases from J, with 12 bases in between.